The 7 T cell receptor beta chains below were found in one sample sequenced in a study of monozygotic twins with inflammatory bowel disease. Each CDR3 protein gets one entry in TCRdb, which reprocessed the 5' RACE reads and gives no DNA. The sample includes under 200,000 distinct CDR3 sequences. The sequenced material came from blood. All receptors derive from a human donor with ulcerative colitis or Crohn's disease, or a healthy co-twin of an affected twin (not recorded which).

The chain has TRBV7-6 and TRBJ2-7; TCRdb's assignment of TRBD1 cannot be checked, as there is no DNA. The CDR3 length is 12 residues. Germline assignment: CDR1 SGHVS and CDR2 FNYEAQ. This CDR3 reads CASSLVGDEQYF.

This chain joins TRBV12-3 or TRBV12-4 and TRBJ1-2. CDR3 length: 11 amino acids. The CDR3 reads CASSDTYGYTF.

The chain uses TRBV2 and TRBJ2-5; no DNA is available, so the TRBD1 call from TCRdb remains unchecked. The CDR3 totals 11 residues. CDR1 and CDR2 (germline): SNHLY, FYNNEI. The CDR3 spells CASGGMETQYF.

This chain joins TRBV11-2 and TRBJ2-2; the TCRdb call, TRBD2, lacks DNA for checking. The length of the CDR3 is 14 residues. The germline CDR1 and CDR2 sequences are SGHAT and FQNNGV. CDR3 region: CASSPALGTGELFF.

The chain links TRBV12-3 or TRBV12-4 to TRBJ2-7; absent DNA, TCRdb's TRBD2 call cannot be checked. This CDR3 has 13 amino acids. The CDR3 loop is CASSFLVDSEQYF.

The rearrangement uses TRBV11-2 and TRBJ1-1; with no DNA, the TCRdb D assignment of TRBD1 cannot be verified. From germline, CDR1 is SGHAT and CDR2 FQNNGV. The CDR3 extends over 16 amino acids. This chain's CDR3 is CASSFPPRRTNTEAFF.

The chain carries TRBV5-1 and TRBJ2-5. This CDR3 region has 13 residues. CDR1 SGHRS and CDR2 YFSETQ come from the germline V gene. The CDR3 spells CASTEWAGETQYF.